These 5 T cell receptor beta chains were all obtained from the same sample, sequenced in a study of immune evolution from preneoplasia to lung adenocarcinoma. The protocol was immunoSEQ multiplex PCR, while the TCRdb copy is restricted to in-frame clones and leaves out a portion. The data show around 5,000 clones, roughly three quarters seen once. The sequenced material came from FFPE minimally invasive lung adenocarcinoma tissue. These receptors all come from a person aged 65-85 years with lung adenocarcinoma.

The rearrangement links TRBV29-1 to TRBJ2-7; 8 bases are shared with TRBD2. Germline-derived CDR1 and CDR2 are SQVTM and ANQGSEA. V gave up 7 bases and J gave up 3 bases; unmatched junction bases: 11. The CDR3 length is 14 residues. CDR3 sequence (DNA): TGCAGCGCTTTTTTGGCTAGCGGGTACTACGAGCAGTACTTC. Its translation: CSAFLASGYYEQYF.

This rearrangement joins TRBV19 to TRBJ1-2, with a tentative D call TRBD1 (6 bases). The CDR3 length is 14 residues. V was shortened by 1 base and J by 5 bases, with 11 bases between the two germline ends. Germline values: CDR1 LNHDA, CDR2 SQIVND (reference sequence). As DNA, the CDR3 is TGTGCCAGTAGTATAGCTGGGGGCAATTATGGCTACACCTTC. Its protein is CASSIAGGNYGYTF.

There are a few counts of this clone. The rearrangement uses TRBV28 and TRBJ2-7; 8 nucleotides match TRBD2. Germline loops: CDR1 MDHEN, CDR2 SYDVKM. This CDR3 spans 14 amino acids. Trimming removed 6 bases from V and 3 bases from J; junction bases left unmatched: 7. CDR3 bases: TGTGCCAGCAGGAGCCGGGAGGGACTCTACGAGCAGTACTTC. It translates to CASRSREGLYEQYF.

The V gene is TRBV19, the J gene TRBJ1-4; the match to TRBD1 covers 7 bases. The germline gives CDR1 LNHDA, CDR2 SQIVND (reference sequence). V lost 5 bases and J lost 6; bases outside the gene matches: 9. The CDR3 is 15 residues long. CDR3 DNA sequence: TGTGCCAGTAGTCCACAGGGGTCGAGCCATGAAAAACTGTTTTTT. Translated, it gives CASSPQGSSHEKLFF.

This clone occurred a few times. The V and J genes are TRBV11-2 and TRBJ1-3; D call uncertain. There are 15 residues in the CDR3. Trimming left V 1 base short and J 0 bases short, with 7 bases between. Germline values: CDR1 SGHAT, CDR2 FQNNGV. The CDR3, as DNA: TGTGCCAGCAGCTTAGGGGGATACTCTGGAAACACCATATATTTT. Its protein product is CASSLGGYSGNTIYF.